The clone carrying this TCR beta chain was seen once. No antigen is known for it. Donors were ostensibly healthy at sampling, although undocumented immune exposures were probable. It was with 60 Vbeta and 13 Jbeta primers that the PCR ran. Profiling relied on immunoSEQ multiplex PCR, and the TCRdb table lists in-frame clones only, not all of them. The sample carries about 130,000 clones, more than 60% recorded once. The data stem from a study of cytomegalovirus exposure and HLA in healthy donors. The CDR3 is made up of 15 amino acids. Trimming removed 10 bases from V and 3 bases from J, with 22 bases in between. Germline loops: CDR1 WNHNN, CDR2 SYGVQD (reference sequence). Study-wide results and limits: The availability of immune exposure information extended only to CMV serostatus. The classifier, whose performance was assessed in both the original and validation cohorts, reportedly diagnosed cytomegalovirus status with high specificity and sensitivity. Later analysis showed most CMV-associated TCR beta chains appearing HLA-restricted.

The chain combines TRBV10-1 with TRBJ2-7, with D possibly being TRBD2 (6 bases). Sequencing was done on a sample of PBMCs. This clonotype originated in a woman aged 40 to 49 in good health and CMV-seronegative. CDR3 residues: CAKTYPSWDCYEQYF. For the CDR3, the DNA is TGCGCCAAAACATATCCTAGCTGGGACTGCTACGAGCAGTACTTC.